This record covers a single T cell receptor beta chain. Its antigen is not identified. Different DNA sequences within this sample yield the same CDR3. The data belong to a study of T cell responses to AZD1222 COVID-19 vaccine. Sequencing used immunoSEQ multiplex PCR; TCRdb keeps in-frame clones, though not all of them. The table lists almost 80,000 clones, roughly 90% of them singletons, with 24% in the top ten. Findings of the study overall: CD4 TCRs linked to vaccination spanned spike, dominating at 160-218 and 743-854. Among AZD1222 vaccinees, only 5 to 7 were seropositive at baseline.

The CDR3 has 15 amino acids. The V gene's germline CDR1 is MDHEN and CDR2 SYDVKM. Trimming took 3 bases from V and 0 from J; bases not matched to a gene: 0. The chain links TRBV28 to TRBJ2-7, with 12 bases aligning to TRBD2. The source material was peripheral blood, sampled on day 0 of AZD1222 vaccination. The receptor comes from an adult in good health. CDR3 DNA: TGTGCCAGCAGTTTGGGACTAGCGGGCTCCTACGAGCAGTACTTC. Translated, it gives CASSLGLAGSYEQYF.